Included here is one TCR beta chain sequence, with context. Its antigen is still unknown. No clone much larger than this one lies a single base away; base qualities are absent. This sample was taken from a study of blood T cell repertoires in COVID-19 (dated by TCRdb to 2019 to 2021). As for the study more broadly: Samples from collaborators originated in the United States, Italy and Spain and spanned both the acute and convalescent phases of COVID-19. The material from the prospective study consisted of cDNA or gDNA derived from T cells, B-cell-depleted T cells, or PBMCs. Deeply sampled blood TCRbeta repertoires from subjects exposed to, actively infected with, or recovered from COVID-19 were included in the dataset. The repertoires were released in a freely available public database intended as a resource for research on the immune response to SARS-CoV-2. Samples were obtained from the ongoing ImmuneRACE study (first 160 participants) and from some 1,200 subjects provided by 6 global collaborators. Nearly every sample came with metadata listing a de-identified subject ID, COVID-19 status, age in years and sex. Where HLA class I and class II types were available, the types were taken from metadata supplied by the sample provider, not from assay-based typing. General study outcomes and caveats: Clinical and demographic metadata were provided uncurated, with the amount varying by source and participant.

TCRbeta CDR3 regions were amplified from genomic DNA by means of the immunoSEQ Assay, a bias-controlled multiplex PCR. Per the authors' processing: Within the assay, amplification of reference gene primers was used to estimate how many nucleated cells each sample contained. Sequence reads were collapsed and filtered to measure the absolute abundance of every unique TCRbeta CDR3 rearrangement. For each sample, productive Simpson clonality was calculated by taking the square root of Simpson's diversity index across productive rearrangements. The table comes from immuneACCESS by way of TCRdb, which keeps in-frame sequences with V and J called. Part of the clones is missing from these tables; in studies checked, under half for an unresolved V gene and the rest for unknown reasons. The V and J calls and clone size come from that table; D and trimming were worked out from the DNA. The sample table lists a few hundred thousand clones, 70% to 90% of them with a count of one. Around an eighth of the sample rests with the top ten.

The CDR3, cysteine through phenylalanine, is 19 amino acids long. Solely the CDR3 DNA is kept, with 57 bases framed from the first base. Compared with germline, V lacks 2 bases and J lacks 2 bases; bases without a gene match: 12. Via the germline V gene, CDR1 is KGHSH and CDR2 LQKENI. Each collaborating institution followed its own protocols to collect whole blood in K2EDTA tubes. For TCRbeta analysis, collaborators shipped samples in one of three forms: frozen whole blood, isolated PBMCs, or DNA extracted from either of those sample types. This TCR derives from a woman aged 55-70 years with acute or convalescent COVID-19. The sequenced material came from peripheral blood. The chain is assembled from TRBV18 and TRBJ1-5; 10 nucleotides in the junction match TRBD1. The nucleotide sequence reads TGTGCCAGCTCACCATTGACAGGGGGCAAGCGTATTGGCAATCAGCCCCAGCATTTT. Its product reads: CASSPLTGGKRIGNQPQHF.